Following are 15 T cell receptor beta chains from one sample sequenced in a study of shared clonotypes between healthy human individuals. Naive CD8 cells lacked CD45RO, underwent positive selection for CCR7 and left out terminally differentiated effector memory CD45RA+ cells. Here immunoSEQ multiplex PCR was the method, and the copy in TCRdb shows in-frame clones only, minus some. The sample includes approximately 2,200,000 clones, 85% to 95% of them seen just once. Specimen: naive CD8+ T cells from PBMCs. Source of these receptors: a man aged 18 to 29 in good health. Some clones in this sample may be carry-over from other donors' samples.

This chain links TRBV28 with TRBJ2-7, with D maybe TRBD2 (5 bases). CDR1 and CDR2 (germline): MDHEN, SYDVKM. Trimming left V 6 bases short and J 3 bases short, with 24 bases between. CDR3 length: 17 residues. CDR3 nucleotides: TGTGCCAGCAGCCACCGAGTCCGGGGTAGGGTGTACTACGAGCAGTACTTC. Its protein is CASSHRVRGRVYYEQYF.

The genes are TRBV29-1 and TRBJ2-3; maybe TRBD2 (6 bases). The V gene lost 7 bases and the J gene lost 9 bases, with 20 bases spanning the gap. Germline V gene sequence: CDR1 SQVTM, CDR2 ANQGSEA. This CDR3 spans 13 amino acids. CDR3 sequence: CSAQGTPRGTQYF. The CDR3 bases are TGCAGCGCCCAAGGGACTCCCCGCGGAACGCAGTATTTT.

This chain connects TRBV7-8 to TRBJ2-3; TRBD2 aligns across 10 bases. Trimming at V came to 4 bases and at J to 0 bases, leaving 7 bases not matched to a gene. The CDR3 is 17 residues long. Germline V gives CDR1 SGHVS, CDR2 FQNEAQ. CDR3 DNA sequence: TGTGCCAGCAGCTCCCAACTAGCGGGGCTTAGCACAGATACGCAGTATTTT. Translated, it gives CASSSQLAGLSTDTQYF.

Notes on this clone: Other nucleotide sequences in the sample specify the same CDR3. In nucleotides, the CDR3 is TGTGCCAGCAGCGCTTCCGGGACAGGGGGCAATGAGCAGTTCTTC. Residues: CASSASGTGGNEQFF. The rearrangement joins TRBV9 to TRBJ2-1; 11 nucleotides line up with TRBD1. The germline gives CDR1 SGDLS, CDR2 YYNGEE. V was clipped by 3 bases and J by 6 bases; unmatched bases: 5. CDR3 length equals 15 residues. The entire variable domain, with the rest obtained from reference TRBV9 and TRBJ2-1, is as follows: DSGVTQTPKHLITATGQRVTLRCSPRSGDLSVYWYQQSLDQGLQFLIQYYNGEERAKGNILERFSAQQFPDLHSELNLSSLELGDSALYFCASSASGTGGNEQFFGPGTRLTVL.

The chain uses TRBV6-5 and TRBJ1-4; 7 bases line up with TRBD1. The CDR3 length is 13 residues. Germline CDR1 MNHEY, CDR2 SVGAGI. V lost 7 bases to trimming and J lost 2 bases; unmatched junction nucleotides: 1. Written as DNA, the CDR3 is TGTGCCAGCAAGGGGGCCACTAATGAAAAACTGTTTTTT. Translation gives CASKGATNEKLFF.

The chain recombines TRBV28 with TRBJ1-4; possibly TRBD1 for D (5 bases). V was trimmed by 8 bases and J by 7 bases, leaving 14 bases between them. Germline values: CDR1 MDHEN, CDR2 SYDVKM. The CDR3 has 13 residues. The CDR3 DNA reads TGTGCCAGCGTGGGGGGGAGTGGTGAAAAACTGTTTTTT. It is translated as CASVGGSGEKLFF.

V and J are TRBV11-2 and TRBJ1-1; 7 positions match TRBD1. The J segment lost 5 bases and the V segment lost 0 bases, leaving 3 bases of the junction unmatched. This CDR3 contains 14 residues. The germline V gene encodes CDR1 SGHAT and CDR2 FQNNGV. CDR3 sequence (DNA): TGTGCCAGCAGCTTAGATCTGACAGGGACTGAAGCTTTCTTT. Amino acids: CASSLDLTGTEAFF.

This sequence joins TRBV9 and TRBJ2-6; 12 bases map to TRBD1. Germline V gene lookup returns CDR1 SGDLS and CDR2 YYNGEE. V was clipped by 2 bases and J by 0 bases; unmatched bases: 15. The CDR3 has 22 residues. The chain's CDR3 is CASSVLPGTGGAVRSGANVLTF. Written as DNA, the CDR3 is TGTGCCAGCAGCGTCCTACCCGGGACAGGGGGCGCAGTTCGCTCTGGGGCCAACGTCCTGACTTTC.

V and J are TRBV7-6 and TRBJ2-2; D is ambiguous. The CDR3 totals 15 residues. Germline V lookup: CDR1 SGHVS, CDR2 FNYEAQ. V was trimmed by 5 bases and J by 0 bases, leaving 10 bases between them. CDR3 DNA sequence: TGTGCCAGCAGCCCGACTGGGACGAACACCGGGGAGCTGTTTTTT. It codes for CASSPTGTNTGELFF.

This chain links TRBV6-1 with TRBJ1-1; D remains ambiguous. Trimming took off 4 bases at V and 9 bases at J, with 6 bases between the two ends. Germline V CDR1 and CDR2: MNHNS, SASEGT. CDR3 length: 10 residues. The CDR3 region has the DNA TGTGCCAGCAGTGCCGCCAAAGCTTTCTTT. Translated, it gives CASSAAKAFF.

The gene calls are TRBV27 and TRBJ1-2; 7 positions match TRBD1. CDR1 MNHEY and CDR2 SMNVEV come from the germline V gene (reference sequence). After removal of 5 bases from V and 4 bases from J, the junction contained 13 bases not matched to a gene. This CDR3 contains 16 residues. The CDR3 sequence: CASSQQDRPMGYGYTF. CDR3 sequence (DNA): TGTGCCAGCAGTCAGCAGGACAGGCCCATGGGCTATGGCTACACCTTC.

The rearrangement uses TRBV5-1 and TRBJ2-5; possibly TRBD1 or TRBD2 for D (5 bases each). Per germline, CDR1 SGHRS and CDR2 YFSETQ. This CDR3 has 15 residues. Trimming pared 2 bases from V and 2 bases from J, leaving 13 bases between. The CDR3 is CASSLWDRGQETQYF. In DNA, the CDR3 is TGCGCCAGCAGCTTATGGGACCGAGGACAAGAGACCCAGTACTTC.

This clone has a handful of counts. This sample also contains other DNA sequences that code for the same CDR3. V is TRBV27 and J is TRBJ2-7, with 8 bases identical to TRBD2. The V segment lost 2 bases and the J segment 2 bases; nucleotides outside the gene matches: 2. The CDR3 is 14 residues long. Germline V gene data show CDR1 as MNHEY and CDR2 as SMNVEV (reference sequence). CDR3 sequence (DNA): TGTGCCAGCAGTTTAAACGGGAGGGCCTACGAGCAGTACTTC. It translates to CASSLNGRAYEQYF.

The chain links TRBV9 to TRBJ1-2; 7 nucleotides match TRBD1. This CDR3 is built from 14 residues. J was trimmed by 8 bases and V by 0 bases; bases with no gene match: 7. Per germline, CDR1 SGDLS and CDR2 YYNGEE. The CDR3 region is CASSVDRQGYGYTF. Here the CDR3 DNA reads TGTGCCAGCAGCGTAGATAGACAGGGATACGGCTACACCTTC.

The rearrangement links TRBV14 to TRBJ2-1; D is perhaps TRBD1 or TRBD2 (7 bases each). There are 16 residues in the CDR3. Germline V gene lookup returns CDR1 SGHDN and CDR2 FVKESK. Trimming pared 4 bases from V and 2 bases from J, leaving 15 bases between. The CDR3 loop reads CASSRETGRAYNEQFF. The CDR3 bases are TGTGCCAGCAGCCGGGAGACAGGGAGGGCCTACAATGAGCAGTTCTTC.